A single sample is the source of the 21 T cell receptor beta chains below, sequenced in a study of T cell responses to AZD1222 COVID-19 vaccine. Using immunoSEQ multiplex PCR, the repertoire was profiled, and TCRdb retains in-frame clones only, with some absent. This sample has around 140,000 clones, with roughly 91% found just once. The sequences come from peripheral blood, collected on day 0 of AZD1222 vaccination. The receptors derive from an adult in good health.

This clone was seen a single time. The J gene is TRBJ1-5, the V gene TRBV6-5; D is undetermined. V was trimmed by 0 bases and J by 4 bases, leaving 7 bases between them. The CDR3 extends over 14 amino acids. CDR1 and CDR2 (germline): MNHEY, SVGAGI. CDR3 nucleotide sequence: TGTGCCAGCAGTTACTCAGAGGGAAATCAGCCCCAGCATTTT. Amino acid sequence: CASSYSEGNQPQHF.

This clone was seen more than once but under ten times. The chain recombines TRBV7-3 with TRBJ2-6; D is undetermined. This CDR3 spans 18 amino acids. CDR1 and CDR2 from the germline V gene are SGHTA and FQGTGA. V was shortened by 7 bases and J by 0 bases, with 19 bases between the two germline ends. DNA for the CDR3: TGTGCCAGCACCCTCCGAGCCCAGGTATTCTCTGGGGCCAACGTCCTGACTTTC. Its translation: CASTLRAQVFSGANVLTF.

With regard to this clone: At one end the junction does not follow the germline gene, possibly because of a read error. DNA of the CDR3: TGCCTGCAGTTCATGGACTATGGCTACACCTTC. Translation gives CLQFMDYGYTF. The chain uses TRBV3-1 (or the pseudogene TRBV3-2) and TRBJ1-2; D is unresolved. The germline gives CDR1 LGHDT, CDR2 YNNKEL (reference sequence). CDR3 length: 11 amino acids.

The CDR3 loop is CASTPSRSSYNEQFF. CDR3 coding DNA: TGTGCCAGCACCCCAAGTAGGAGCTCCTACAATGAGCAGTTCTTC. V and J are TRBV6-5 and TRBJ2-1; no firm D call. Germline V gene sequence: CDR1 MNHEY, CDR2 SVGAGI. The V end was cut by 7 bases, the J end by 0 bases, with 13 bases between. The CDR3 contains 15 residues.

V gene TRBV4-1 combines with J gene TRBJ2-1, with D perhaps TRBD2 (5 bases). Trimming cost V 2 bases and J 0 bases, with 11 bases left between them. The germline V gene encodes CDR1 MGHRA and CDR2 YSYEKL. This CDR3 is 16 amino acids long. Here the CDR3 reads CASSQPTSISYNEQFF. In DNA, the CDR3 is TGCGCCAGCAGCCAACCCACTAGTATCTCCTACAATGAGCAGTTCTTC.

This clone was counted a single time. CDR3: CASSPDGAHNQPQHF. CDR3 sequence (DNA): TGTGCCAGCAGCCCTGACGGAGCTCACAATCAGCCCCAGCATTTT. This rearrangement joins TRBV11-2 to TRBJ1-5; D not resolved. This CDR3 comprises 15 residues. Germline V gives CDR1 SGHAT, CDR2 FQNNGV. Deletions cut 5 bases from V and 3 bases from J, with 14 bases between.

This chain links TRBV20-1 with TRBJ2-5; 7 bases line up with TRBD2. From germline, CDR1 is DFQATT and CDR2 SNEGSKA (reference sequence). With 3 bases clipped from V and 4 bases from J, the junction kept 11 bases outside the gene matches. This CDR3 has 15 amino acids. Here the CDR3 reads CSASLTSGGRETQYF. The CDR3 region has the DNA TGCAGTGCTAGTTTAACGTCGGGAGGACGAGAGACCCAGTACTTC.

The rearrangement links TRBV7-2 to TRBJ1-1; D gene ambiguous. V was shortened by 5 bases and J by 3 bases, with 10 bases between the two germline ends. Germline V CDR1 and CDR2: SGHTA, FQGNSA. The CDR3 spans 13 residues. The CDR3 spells CASSAQVDTEAFF. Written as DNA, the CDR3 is TGTGCCAGCAGCGCCCAAGTCGACACTGAAGCTTTCTTT. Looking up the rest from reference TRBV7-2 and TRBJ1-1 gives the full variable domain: GAGVSQSPSNKVTEKGKDVELRCDPISGHTALYWYRQSLGQGLEFLIYFQGNSAPDKSGLPSDRFSAERTGGSVSTLTIQRTQQEDSAVYLCASSAQVDTEAFFGQGTRLTVV.

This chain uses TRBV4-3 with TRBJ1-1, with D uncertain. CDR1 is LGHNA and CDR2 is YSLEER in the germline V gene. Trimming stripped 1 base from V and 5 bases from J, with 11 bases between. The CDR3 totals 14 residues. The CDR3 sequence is CASSQGGLGTEAFF. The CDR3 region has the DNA TGCGCCAGCAGCCAAGGTGGACTCGGGACTGAAGCTTTCTTT.

The chain's CDR3 is CASSGRLAGMETQYF. The CDR3 DNA reads as TGTGCCAGCAGTGGGCGACTAGCGGGGATGGAGACCCAGTACTTC. The rearrangement uses TRBV2 and TRBJ2-5; 11 bases agree with TRBD2. This CDR3 is 15 amino acids long. The germline V gene encodes CDR1 SNHLY and CDR2 FYNNEI. The junction had 6 bases not matched to a gene; V was cut back by 4 bases and J by 5 bases.

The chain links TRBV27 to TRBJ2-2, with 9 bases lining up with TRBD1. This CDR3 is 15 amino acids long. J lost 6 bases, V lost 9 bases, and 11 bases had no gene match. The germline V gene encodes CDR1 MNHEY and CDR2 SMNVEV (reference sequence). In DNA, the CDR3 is TGTGCCAGTGGGCCCACAGGGGGCTGGGCCGGGGAGCTGTTTTTT. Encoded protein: CASGPTGGWAGELFF.

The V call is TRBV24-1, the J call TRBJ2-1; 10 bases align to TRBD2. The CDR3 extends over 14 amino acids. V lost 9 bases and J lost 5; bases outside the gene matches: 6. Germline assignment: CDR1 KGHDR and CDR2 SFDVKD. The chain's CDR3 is CATSGTSVNNEQFF. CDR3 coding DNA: TGTGCCACCTCCGGGACTAGCGTAAACAATGAGCAGTTCTTC.

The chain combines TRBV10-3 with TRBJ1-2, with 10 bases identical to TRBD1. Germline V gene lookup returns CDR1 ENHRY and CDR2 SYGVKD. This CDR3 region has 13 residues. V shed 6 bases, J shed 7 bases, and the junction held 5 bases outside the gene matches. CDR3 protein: CAISAGTGVGYTF. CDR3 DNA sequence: TGTGCCATCAGCGCCGGGACAGGGGTTGGCTACACCTTC.

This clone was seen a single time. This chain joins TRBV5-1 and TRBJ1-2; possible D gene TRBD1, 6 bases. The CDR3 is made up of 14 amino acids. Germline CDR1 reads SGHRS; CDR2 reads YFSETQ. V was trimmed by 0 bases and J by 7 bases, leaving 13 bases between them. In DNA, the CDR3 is TGCGCCAGCAGCTTGGAAAGGGGGAAAGGTGGCTACACCTTC. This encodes CASSLERGKGGYTF.

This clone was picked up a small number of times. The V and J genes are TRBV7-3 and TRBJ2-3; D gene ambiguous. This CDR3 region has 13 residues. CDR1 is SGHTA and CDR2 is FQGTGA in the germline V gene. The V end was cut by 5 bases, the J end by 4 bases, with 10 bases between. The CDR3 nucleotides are TGTGCCAGCAGCCCAGCTGGTTCAGATACGCAGTATTTT. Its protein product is CASSPAGSDTQYF.

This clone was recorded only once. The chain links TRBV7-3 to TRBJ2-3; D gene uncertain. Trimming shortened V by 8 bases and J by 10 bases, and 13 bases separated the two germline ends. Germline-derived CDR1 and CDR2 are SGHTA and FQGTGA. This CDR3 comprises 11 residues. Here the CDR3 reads CASGTTGAQYF. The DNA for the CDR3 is TGTGCCAGCGGTACCACCGGAGCGCAGTATTTT.

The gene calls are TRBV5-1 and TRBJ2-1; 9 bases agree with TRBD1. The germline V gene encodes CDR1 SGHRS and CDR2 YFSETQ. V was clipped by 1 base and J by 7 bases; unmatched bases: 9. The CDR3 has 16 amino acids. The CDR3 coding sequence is TGCGCCAGCAGCTTGTTAGGGACAGGGCTGGCGAATGAGCAGTTCTTC. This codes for CASSLLGTGLANEQFF.

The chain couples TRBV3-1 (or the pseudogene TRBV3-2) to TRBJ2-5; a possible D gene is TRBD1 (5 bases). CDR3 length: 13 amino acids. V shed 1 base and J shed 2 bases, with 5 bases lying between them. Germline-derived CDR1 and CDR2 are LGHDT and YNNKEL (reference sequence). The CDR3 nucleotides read TGTGCCAGCAGCCAAGCAGGGCAAGAGACCCAGTACTTC. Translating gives CASSQAGQETQYF.

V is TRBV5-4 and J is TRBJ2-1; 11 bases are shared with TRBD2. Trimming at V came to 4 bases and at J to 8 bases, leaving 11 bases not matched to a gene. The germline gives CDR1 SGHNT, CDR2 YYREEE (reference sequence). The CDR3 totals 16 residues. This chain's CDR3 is CASSQRVLAGGYEQFF. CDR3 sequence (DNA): TGTGCCAGCAGCCAGAGGGTTCTAGCGGGGGGATATGAGCAGTTCTTC.

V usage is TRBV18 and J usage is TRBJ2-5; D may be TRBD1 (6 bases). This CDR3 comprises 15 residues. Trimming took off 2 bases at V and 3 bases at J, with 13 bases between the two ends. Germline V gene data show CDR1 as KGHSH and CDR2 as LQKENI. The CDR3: CASSPLSGVEETQYF. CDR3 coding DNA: TGTGCCAGCTCACCATTGTCAGGGGTGGAAGAGACCCAGTACTTC.

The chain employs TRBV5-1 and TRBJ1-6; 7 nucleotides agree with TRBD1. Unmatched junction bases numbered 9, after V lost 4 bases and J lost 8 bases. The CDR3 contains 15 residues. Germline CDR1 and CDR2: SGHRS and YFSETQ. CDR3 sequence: CASSAEGQSYSPLHF. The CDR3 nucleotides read TGCGCCAGCAGCGCTGAGGGACAGAGTTATTCACCCCTCCACTTT.